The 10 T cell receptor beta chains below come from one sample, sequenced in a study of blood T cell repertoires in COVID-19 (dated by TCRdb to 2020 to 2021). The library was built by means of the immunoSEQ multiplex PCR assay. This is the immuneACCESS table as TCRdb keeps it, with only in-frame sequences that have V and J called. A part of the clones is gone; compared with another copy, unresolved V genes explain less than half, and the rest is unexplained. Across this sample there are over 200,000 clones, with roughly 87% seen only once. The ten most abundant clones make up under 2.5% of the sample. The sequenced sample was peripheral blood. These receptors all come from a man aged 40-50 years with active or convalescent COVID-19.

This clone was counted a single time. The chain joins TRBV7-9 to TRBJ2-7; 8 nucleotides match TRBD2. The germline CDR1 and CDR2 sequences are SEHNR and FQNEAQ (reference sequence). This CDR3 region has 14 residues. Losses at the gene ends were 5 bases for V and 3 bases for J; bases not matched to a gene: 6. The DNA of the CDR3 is TGTGCCAGCAGCCCAAGGACTAGCAGCTACGAGCAGTACTTC. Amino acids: CASSPRTSSYEQYF.

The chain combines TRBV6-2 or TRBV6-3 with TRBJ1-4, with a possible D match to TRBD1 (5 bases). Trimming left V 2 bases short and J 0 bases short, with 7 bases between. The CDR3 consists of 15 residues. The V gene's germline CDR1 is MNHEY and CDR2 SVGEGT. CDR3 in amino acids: CASSYEGATNEKLFF. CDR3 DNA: TGTGCCAGCAGTTACGAAGGGGCAACTAATGAAAAACTGTTTTTT.

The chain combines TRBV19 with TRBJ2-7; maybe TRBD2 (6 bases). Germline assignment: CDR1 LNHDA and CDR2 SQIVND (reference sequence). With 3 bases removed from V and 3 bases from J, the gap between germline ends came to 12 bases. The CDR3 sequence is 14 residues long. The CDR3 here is CASSINGGDYEQYF. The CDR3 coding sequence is TGTGCCAGTAGTATCAACGGCGGGGACTACGAGCAGTACTTC. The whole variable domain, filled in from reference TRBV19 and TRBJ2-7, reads DGGITQSPKYLFRKEGQNVTLSCEQNLNHDAMYWYRQDPGQGLRLIYYSQIVNDFQKGDIAEGYSVSREKKESFPLTVTSAQKNPTAFYLCASSINGGDYEQYFGPGTRLTVT.

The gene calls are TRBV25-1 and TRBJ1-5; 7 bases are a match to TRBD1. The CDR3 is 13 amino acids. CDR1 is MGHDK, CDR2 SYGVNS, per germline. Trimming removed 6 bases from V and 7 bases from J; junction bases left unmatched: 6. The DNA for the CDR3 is TGTGCCAGCAGCAGACAGGGAAACCAGCCCCAGCATTTT. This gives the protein CASSRQGNQPQHF.

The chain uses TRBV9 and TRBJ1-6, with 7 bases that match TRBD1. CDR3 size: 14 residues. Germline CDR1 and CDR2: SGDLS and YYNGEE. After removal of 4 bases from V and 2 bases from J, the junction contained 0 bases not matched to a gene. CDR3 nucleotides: TGTGCCAGCAGCCAGGGGGCCTATAATTCACCCCTCCACTTT. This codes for CASSQGAYNSPLHF. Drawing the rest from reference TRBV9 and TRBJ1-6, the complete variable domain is DSGVTQTPKHLITATGQRVTLRCSPRSGDLSVYWYQQSLDQGLQFLIQYYNGEERAKGNILERFSAQQFPDLHSELNLSSLELGDSALYFCASSQGAYNSPLHFGNGTRLTVT.

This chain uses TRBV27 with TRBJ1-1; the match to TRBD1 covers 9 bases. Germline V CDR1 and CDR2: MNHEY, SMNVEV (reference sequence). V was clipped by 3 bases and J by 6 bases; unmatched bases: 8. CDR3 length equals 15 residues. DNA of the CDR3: TGTGCCAGCAGTTTGAGAGGACAGGGGAGCGCTGAAGCTTTCTTT. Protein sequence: CASSLRGQGSAEAFF.

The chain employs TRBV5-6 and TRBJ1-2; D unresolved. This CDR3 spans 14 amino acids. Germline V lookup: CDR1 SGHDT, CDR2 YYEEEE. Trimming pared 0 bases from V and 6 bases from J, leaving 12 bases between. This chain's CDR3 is CASSLDVLSHGYTF. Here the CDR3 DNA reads TGTGCCAGCAGCTTGGATGTACTCTCCCATGGCTACACCTTC.

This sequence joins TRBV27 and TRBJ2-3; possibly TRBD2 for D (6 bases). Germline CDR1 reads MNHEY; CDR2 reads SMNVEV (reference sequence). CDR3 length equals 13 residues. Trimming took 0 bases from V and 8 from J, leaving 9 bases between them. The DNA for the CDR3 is TGTGCCAGCAGTTTATCCGCTAGCGTTACGCAGTATTTT. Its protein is CASSLSASVTQYF.

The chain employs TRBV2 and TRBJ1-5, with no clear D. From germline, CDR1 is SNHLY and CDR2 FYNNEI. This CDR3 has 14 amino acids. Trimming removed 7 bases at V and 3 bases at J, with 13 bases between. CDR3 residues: CASKPRQTNQPQHF. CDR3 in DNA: TGTGCCAGCAAACCGCGGCAGACCAATCAGCCCCAGCATTTT.

CDR3 in DNA: TGCGCCAGCAGTGATCTCGGGAGGTCGAACGAGCAGTACTTC. Translation gives CASSDLGRSNEQYF. The chain recombines TRBV10-2 with TRBJ2-7; 7 bases fit TRBD2. Unmatched junction bases numbered 7, after V lost 3 bases and J lost 5 bases. Germline CDR1 is WSHSY and CDR2 is SAAADI. This CDR3 is built from 14 residues.